A single sample gave rise to the 15 T cell receptor beta chains below, sequenced in a study of T cell responses to AZD1222 COVID-19 vaccine. Assay: immunoSEQ multiplex PCR; the TCRdb copy retains only in-frame clones and omits some. The sample includes fewer than 120,000 clones, 88% of them seen just once. The sample in question was peripheral blood, obtained on day 0 of AZD1222 vaccination. Receptor source: an adult in good health.

The gene calls are TRBV7-8 and TRBJ1-3; TRBD1 agrees at 7 bases. The CDR3 spans 15 residues. Per germline, CDR1 SGHVS and CDR2 FQNEAQ. The CDR3 spells CATSGTEFSGNTIYF. CDR3 coding DNA: TGTGCTACGTCAGGGACAGAGTTCTCTGGAAACACCATATATTTT.

The chain links TRBV6-5 to TRBJ1-1; 8 bases align to TRBD1. The length of the CDR3 is 12 residues. The trim removed 6 bases at V and 8 bases at J, leaving 5 bases unmatched. Per the germline V gene, CDR1 is MNHEY and CDR2 is SVGAGI. CDR3 in DNA: TGTGCCAGCAGACGCGGACAGGGCGAAGCTTTCTTT. Translation: CASRRGQGEAFF.

This clone was seen a handful of times. V usage is TRBV7-8 and J usage is TRBJ2-2; the match to TRBD2 covers 7 bases. CDR1 is SGHVS and CDR2 is FQNEAQ in the germline V gene. The CDR3 totals 17 residues. The junction had 13 bases not matched to a gene; V was cut back by 5 bases and J by 4 bases. CDR3 sequence (DNA): TGTGCCAGCAGCCAGGGACTAAGCGGGGCGCTCACCGGGGAGCTGTTTTTT. Translating it yields CASSQGLSGALTGELFF.

The CDR3 DNA is TGTGCCAGCAGTTACGGGAGAAGCACAACTAATGAAAAACTGTTTTTT. It yields the protein CASSYGRSTTNEKLFF. The chain joins TRBV6-5 to TRBJ1-4; D unresolved. From germline, CDR1 is MNHEY and CDR2 SVGAGI. This CDR3 contains 16 residues. V dropped 2 bases and J dropped 0 bases, with 10 bases sitting between them.

This chain links TRBV19 with TRBJ1-5; 7 bases fit TRBD1. V shed 7 bases, J shed 3 bases, and the junction held 3 bases outside the gene matches. Germline V CDR1 and CDR2: LNHDA, SQIVND (reference sequence). This CDR3 spans 13 amino acids. CDR3 DNA sequence: TGTGCCAGTACGGACAGGATCAATCAGCCCCAGCATTTT. This gives the protein CASTDRINQPQHF.

The sample holds a few counts of this clone. V usage is TRBV7-8 and J usage is TRBJ1-5; D not resolved. This CDR3 region has 14 residues. V was clipped by 2 bases and J by 1 base, with 6 bases between them. Per germline, CDR1 SGHVS and CDR2 FQNEAQ. CDR3 nucleotide sequence: TGTGCCAGCAGCTTATACGTAAGCAATCAGCCCCAGCATTTT. As protein: CASSLYVSNQPQHF.

About this clone: The same CDR3 can be traced to other DNA sequences in this sample. The CDR3 protein is CASSPTGLAANNEQFF. Written as DNA, the CDR3 is TGTGCCAGCAGCCCAACGGGGCTAGCGGCCAACAATGAGCAGTTCTTC. The J gene is TRBJ2-1, the V gene TRBV7-9, with 7 bases lining up with TRBD2. The CDR3 extends over 16 amino acids. The trim removed 5 bases at V and 5 bases at J, leaving 12 bases unmatched. CDR1 is SEHNR and CDR2 is FQNEAQ in the germline V gene (reference sequence).

V is TRBV7-9 and J is TRBJ1-2; 7 nucleotides line up with TRBD1. The V gene end was trimmed by 1 base and the J gene end by 12 bases; junction bases not matched to a gene: 5. CDR3 size: 12 residues. CDR1 is SEHNR and CDR2 is FQNEAQ in the germline V gene (reference sequence). The CDR3 sequence: CASSLDQGDNTF. In DNA, the CDR3 is TGTGCCAGCAGCTTAGACCAGGGGGATAACACCTTC. Combining the CDR3 with reference TRBV7-9 and TRBJ1-2 gives the whole variable domain DTGVSQNPRHKITKRGQNVTFRCDPISEHNRLYWYRQTLGQGPEFLTYFQNEAQLEKSRLLSDRFSAERPKGSFSTLEIQRTEQGDSAMYLCASSLDQGDNTFGSGTRLTVV.

The chain combines TRBV24-1 with TRBJ1-2, with D hard to call. Germline CDR1 is KGHDR and CDR2 is SFDVKD. Trimming shortened V by 5 bases and J by 2 bases, and 11 bases separated the two germline ends. The CDR3 is 14 residues long. CDR3 DNA sequence: TGTGCCACCAGTGGAGTCGGGGAAAACTATGGCTACACCTTC. Its translation: CATSGVGENYGYTF.

V usage is TRBV5-6 and J usage is TRBJ1-6, with D possibly matching TRBD1 (6 bases). Germline V gene data show CDR1 as SGHDT and CDR2 as YYEEEE. This CDR3 is built from 14 residues. Trimming left V 2 bases short and J 11 bases short, with 14 bases between. Here the CDR3 DNA reads TGTGCCAGCAGCTTCGATGACAGGTCCGCACCCCTCCACTTT. Its translation is CASSFDDRSAPLHF. The whole variable domain, remainder taken from reference TRBV5-6 and TRBJ1-6, is DAGVTQSPTHLIKTRGQQVTLRCSPKSGHDTVSWYQQALGQGPQFIFQYYEEEERQRGNFPDRFSGHQFPNYSSELNVNALLLGDSALYLCASSFDDRSAPLHFGNGTRLTVT.

The chain links TRBV5-8 to TRBJ1-5; tentatively, D is TRBD1 (5 bases). Per the germline V gene, CDR1 is SGHTS and CDR2 is YDEGEE. CDR3 size: 15 residues. Trimming took 0 bases from V and 6 from J, leaving 13 bases between them. CDR3 DNA: TGTGCCAGCAGCTTGGTCCGCCAGGGAACTCAGCCCCAGCATTTT. This codes for CASSLVRQGTQPQHF.

The V gene is TRBV19, the J gene TRBJ1-5; D remains ambiguous. CDR1 LNHDA and CDR2 SQIVND come from the germline V gene (reference sequence). CDR3 length equals 12 residues. V was trimmed by 6 bases and J by 2 bases, leaving 5 bases between them. The CDR3 here is CASSSRNQPQHF. DNA for the CDR3: TGTGCCAGTAGCAGCCGCAATCAGCCCCAGCATTTT.

This chain joins TRBV5-1 and TRBJ2-7; 7 bases line up with TRBD1. Losses at the gene ends were 2 bases for V and 0 bases for J; bases not matched to a gene: 2. The CDR3 covers 14 residues. CDR1 is SGHRS, CDR2 YFSETQ, per germline. The CDR3 loop is CASSLGGLSYEQYF. The CDR3 nucleotides are TGCGCCAGCAGCTTAGGGGGCCTCTCCTACGAGCAGTACTTC.

V is TRBV18 and J is TRBJ1-1; a weak D match, TRBD1 (5 bases). V lost 5 bases, J lost 1 base, and 8 bases lay in between. The germline CDR1 and CDR2 sequences are KGHSH and LQKENI. CDR3 length: 13 amino acids. CDR3 sequence reads: CASSADRNTEAFF. The CDR3 DNA sequence: TGTGCCAGCTCAGCAGACAGGAACACTGAAGCTTTCTTT.

The rearrangement uses TRBV3-1 (or the pseudogene TRBV3-2) and TRBJ2-7, with TRBD1 matching 7 bases. Germline CDR1 and CDR2: LGHDT and YNNKEL (reference sequence). The CDR3 contains 13 residues. J lost 5 bases, V lost 6 bases, and 7 bases had no gene match. The CDR3 protein is CASRRTGYDEQYF. CDR3 bases: TGTGCCAGCAGACGGACAGGCTATGACGAGCAGTACTTC.